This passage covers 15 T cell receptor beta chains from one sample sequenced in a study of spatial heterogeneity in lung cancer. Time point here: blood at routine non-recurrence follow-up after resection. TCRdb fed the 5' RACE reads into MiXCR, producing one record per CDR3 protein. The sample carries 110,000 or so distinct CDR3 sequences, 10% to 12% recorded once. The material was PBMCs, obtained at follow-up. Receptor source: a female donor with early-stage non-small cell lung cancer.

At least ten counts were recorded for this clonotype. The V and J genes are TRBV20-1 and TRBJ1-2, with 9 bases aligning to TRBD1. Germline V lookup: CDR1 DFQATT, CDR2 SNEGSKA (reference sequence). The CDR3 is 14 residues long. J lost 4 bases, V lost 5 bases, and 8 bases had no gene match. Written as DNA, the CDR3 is TGCAGTGCTCCACGGGACAGGGATTCCTATGGCTACACCTTC. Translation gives CSAPRDRDSYGYTF.

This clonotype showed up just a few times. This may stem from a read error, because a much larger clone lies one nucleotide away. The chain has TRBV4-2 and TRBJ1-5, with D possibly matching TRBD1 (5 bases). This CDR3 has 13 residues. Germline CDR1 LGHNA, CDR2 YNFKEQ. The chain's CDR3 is CVSSQGENQPQHF. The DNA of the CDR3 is TGTGTCAGCAGCCAAGGGGAAAATCAGCCCCAGCATTTT.

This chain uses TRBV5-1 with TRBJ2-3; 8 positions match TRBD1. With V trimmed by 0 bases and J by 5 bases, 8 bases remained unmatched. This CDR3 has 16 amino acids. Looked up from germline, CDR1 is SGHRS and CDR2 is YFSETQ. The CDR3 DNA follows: TGCGCCAGCAGCTTGGATGGGCAGGGGGCGCGAGATACGCAGTATTTT. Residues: CASSLDGQGARDTQYF.

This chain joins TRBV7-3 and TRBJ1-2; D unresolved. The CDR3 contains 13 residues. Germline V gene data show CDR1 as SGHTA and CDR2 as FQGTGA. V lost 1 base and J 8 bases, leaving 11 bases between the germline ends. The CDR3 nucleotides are TGTGCCAGCAGCTTAAGTGGCCAGGAAGGCTACACCTTC. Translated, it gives CASSLSGQEGYTF.

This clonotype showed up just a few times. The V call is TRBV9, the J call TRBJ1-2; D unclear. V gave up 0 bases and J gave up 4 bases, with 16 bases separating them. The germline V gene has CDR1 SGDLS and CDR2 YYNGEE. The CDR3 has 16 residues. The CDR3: CASSVVVGDTAYGYTF. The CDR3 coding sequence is TGTGCCAGCAGCGTAGTTGTTGGAGACACCGCCTATGGCTACACCTTC.

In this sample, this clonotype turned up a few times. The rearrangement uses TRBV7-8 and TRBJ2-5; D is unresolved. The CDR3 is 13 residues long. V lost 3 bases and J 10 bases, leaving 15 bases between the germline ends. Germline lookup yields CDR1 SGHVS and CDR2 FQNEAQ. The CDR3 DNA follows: TGTGCCAGCAGCTTCTCTCACCTGGAGTTCCAGTACTTC. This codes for CASSFSHLEFQYF.

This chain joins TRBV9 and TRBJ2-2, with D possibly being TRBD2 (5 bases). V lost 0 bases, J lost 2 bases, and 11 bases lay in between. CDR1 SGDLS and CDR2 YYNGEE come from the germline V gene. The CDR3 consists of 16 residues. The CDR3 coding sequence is TGTGCCAGCAGCGTAGGCCTAGCTGACAACACCGGGGAGCTGTTTTTT. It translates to CASSVGLADNTGELFF.

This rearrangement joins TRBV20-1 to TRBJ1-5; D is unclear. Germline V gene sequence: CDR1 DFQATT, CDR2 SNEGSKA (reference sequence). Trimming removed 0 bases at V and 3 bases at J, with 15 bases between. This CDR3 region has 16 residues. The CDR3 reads CSARDYTLPNNQPQHF. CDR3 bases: TGCAGTGCTAGAGATTATACACTCCCGAACAATCAGCCCCAGCATTTT.

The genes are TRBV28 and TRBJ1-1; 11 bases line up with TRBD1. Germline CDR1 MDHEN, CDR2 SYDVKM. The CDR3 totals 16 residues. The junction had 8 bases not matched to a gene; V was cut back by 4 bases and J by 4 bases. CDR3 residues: CASSSLLGTGGTEAFF. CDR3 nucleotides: TGTGCCAGCAGTTCCCTCCTCGGGACAGGGGGCACTGAAGCTTTCTTT.

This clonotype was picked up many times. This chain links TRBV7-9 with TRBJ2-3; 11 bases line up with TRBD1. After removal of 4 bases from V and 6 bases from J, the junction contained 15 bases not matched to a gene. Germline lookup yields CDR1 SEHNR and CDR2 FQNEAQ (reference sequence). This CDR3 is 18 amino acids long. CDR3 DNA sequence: TGTGCCAGCAGCTCCCGCCAAACCGGGACAGGGGGGCCCGATACGCAGTATTTT. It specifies CASSSRQTGTGGPDTQYF.

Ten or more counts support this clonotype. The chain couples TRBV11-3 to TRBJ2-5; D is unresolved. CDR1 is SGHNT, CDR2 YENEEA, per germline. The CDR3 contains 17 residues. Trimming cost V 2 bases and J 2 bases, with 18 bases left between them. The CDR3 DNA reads TGTGCCAGCAGCTTATCGGGCCCGAGGCGGCGGCAAGAGACCCAGTACTTC. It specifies CASSLSGPRRRQETQYF.

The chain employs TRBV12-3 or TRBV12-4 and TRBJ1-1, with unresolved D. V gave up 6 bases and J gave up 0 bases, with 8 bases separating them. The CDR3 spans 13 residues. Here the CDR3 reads CASREQMNTEAFF. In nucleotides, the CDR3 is TGTGCCAGCAGGGAACAGATGAACACTGAAGCTTTCTTT.

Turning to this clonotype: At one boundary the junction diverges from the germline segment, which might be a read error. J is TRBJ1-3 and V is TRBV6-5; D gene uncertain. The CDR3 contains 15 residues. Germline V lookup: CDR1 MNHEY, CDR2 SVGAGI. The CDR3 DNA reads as TGTGCCAGCAGTTCCCCTCGGTTCTCTGAAAACACCATATATTTT. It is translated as CASSSPRFSENTIYF.

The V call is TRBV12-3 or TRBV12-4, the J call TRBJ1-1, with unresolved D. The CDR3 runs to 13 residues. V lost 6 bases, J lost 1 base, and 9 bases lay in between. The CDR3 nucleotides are TGTGCCAGCAGACCGAGGAAGAACACTGAAGCTTTCTTT. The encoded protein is CASRPRKNTEAFF.

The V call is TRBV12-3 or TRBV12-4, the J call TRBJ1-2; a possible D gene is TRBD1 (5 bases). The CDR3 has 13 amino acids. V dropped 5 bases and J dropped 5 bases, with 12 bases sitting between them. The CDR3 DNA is TGTGCCAGCAGTCGAACAGGAGATTATGGCTACACCTTC. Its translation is CASSRTGDYGYTF.